This T cell receptor (beta chain) came from a study of blood T cell repertoires in COVID-19 (dated by TCRdb to the early 2020s). Describing the broader study: Samples covering the acute and convalescent phases of COVID-19 were provided by collaborators in the United States, Italy and Spain. The material from the prospective study consisted of cDNA or gDNA derived from T cells, B-cell-depleted T cells, or PBMCs. The dataset comprised deeply sampled blood TCRbeta repertoires from subjects exposed to, actively infected with, or recovered from COVID-19. The repertoires were released in a freely available public database meant as a resource for research on the immune response to SARS-CoV-2. The samples were drawn from the first 160 participants of the ongoing ImmuneRACE study and from 950 to 1,500 subjects provided by 6 global collaborators. The sample metadata nearly always contained a de-identified subject ID, COVID-19 status, age in years and sex. HLA class I and class II types, where available, came from metadata supplied by the sample provider rather than from assay-based typing.

Summary of the overall study and its limitations: The quantity of clinical and demographic metadata differed by source and by participant and was supplied without curation.

The immunoSEQ Assay, a bias-controlled multiplex PCR, was used to amplify TCRbeta CDR3 regions from genomic DNA. The study's own analysis went as follows. The number of nucleated cells in each sample was estimated by amplification of reference gene primers within the assay. To quantify the absolute abundance of each unique TCRbeta CDR3 rearrangement, sequence reads were collapsed and filtered. For each sample, productive Simpson clonality was calculated by taking the square root of Simpson's diversity index across productive rearrangements. In TCRdb, the immuneACCESS table is reduced to in-frame sequences with V and J assigned. These tables do not hold every clone; where another copy was compared, an unresolved V gene accounts for under half, and the others remain unexplained. The V and J calls and the clone size are those of that table, but D and trimming were determined from the DNA. A total of about 72,000 clones appear in this sample, more than 75% of them only once. In total, the top ten clones hold about 19% of the sample.

Whole blood was collected in K2EDTA tubes by collaborating institutions according to the institutions' own protocols. Collaborator samples were shipped for TCRbeta analysis as frozen whole blood, isolated PBMCs, or DNA extracted from either sample type. On this clone: The antigen it recognizes is unknown. Qualities for individual bases were not recorded, and no much larger clone is one base off.

According to the germline V gene (reference sequence), CDR1 reads DFQATT and CDR2 reads SNEGSKA. CDR3 length: 15 amino acids, cysteine to phenylalanine. Only the CDR3 part of the read is kept: 45 bases, read in frame from the first base. V loses 3 bases, J loses 5 bases, and the germline ends lie 19 bases apart. This chain is built from TRBV20-1 and TRBJ1-2, with the D gene uncertain. Sequences were obtained from peripheral blood. The sequence was obtained from a human donor in a cohort sampled during active COVID-19. The nucleotides read TGCAGTGCTAGTTTAGTGAGCCGGGCGGGGTATGGCTACACCTTC. Its protein is CSASLVSRAGYGYTF.